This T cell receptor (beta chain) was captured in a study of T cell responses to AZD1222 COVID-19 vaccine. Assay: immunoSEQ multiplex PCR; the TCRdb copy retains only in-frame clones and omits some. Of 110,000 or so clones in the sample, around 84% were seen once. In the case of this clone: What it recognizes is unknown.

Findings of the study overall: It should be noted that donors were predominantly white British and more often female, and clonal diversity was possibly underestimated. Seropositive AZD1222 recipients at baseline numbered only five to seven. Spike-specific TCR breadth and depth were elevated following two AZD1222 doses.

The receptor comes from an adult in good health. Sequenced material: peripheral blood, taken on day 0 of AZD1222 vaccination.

CDR3 residues: CASSQGTEAFF. CDR3 nucleotides: TGTGCCAGCAGCCAAGGGACAGAGGCTTTCTTT. The chain employs TRBV3-1 (or the pseudogene TRBV3-2) and TRBJ1-1; tentatively, D is TRBD1 (6 bases). This CDR3 region has 11 residues. CDR1 LGHDT and CDR2 YNNKEL come from the germline V gene (reference sequence). Deletions cut 1 base from V and 11 bases from J, with 8 bases between.